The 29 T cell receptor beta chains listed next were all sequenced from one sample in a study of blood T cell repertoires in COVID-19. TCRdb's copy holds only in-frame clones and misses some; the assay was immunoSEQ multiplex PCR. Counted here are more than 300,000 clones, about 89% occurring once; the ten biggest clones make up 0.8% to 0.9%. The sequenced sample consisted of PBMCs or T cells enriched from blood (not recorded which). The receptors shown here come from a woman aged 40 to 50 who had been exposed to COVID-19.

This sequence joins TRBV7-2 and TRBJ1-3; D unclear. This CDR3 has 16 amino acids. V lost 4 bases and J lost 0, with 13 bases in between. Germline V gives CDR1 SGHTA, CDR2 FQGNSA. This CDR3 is CASSSLVLGSGNTIYF. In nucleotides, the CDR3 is TGTGCCAGCAGCTCCCTGGTACTCGGCTCTGGAAACACCATATATTTT. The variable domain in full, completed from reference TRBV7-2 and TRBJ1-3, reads GAGVSQSPSNKVTEKGKDVELRCDPISGHTALYWYRQSLGQGLEFLIYFQGNSAPDKSGLPSDRFSAERTGGSVSTLTIQRTQQEDSAVYLCASSSLVLGSGNTIYFGEGSWLTVV.

The CDR3 sequence: CASTQRRALNTEAFF. CDR3 coding DNA: TGTGCCAGCACCCAGAGGAGAGCTTTAAACACTGAAGCTTTCTTT. V is TRBV6-4 and J is TRBJ1-1; D is undetermined. V lost 7 bases, J lost 2 bases, and 17 bases lay in between. Germline CDR1 MRHNA, CDR2 SNTAGT. CDR3 length equals 15 residues.

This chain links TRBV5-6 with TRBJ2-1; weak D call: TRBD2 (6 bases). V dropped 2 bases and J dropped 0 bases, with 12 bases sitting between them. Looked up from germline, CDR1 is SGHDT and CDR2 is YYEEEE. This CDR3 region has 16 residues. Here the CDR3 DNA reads TGTGCCAGCAGCTTCCGGATAGCGGCCTCCTACAATGAGCAGTTCTTC. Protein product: CASSFRIAASYNEQFF.

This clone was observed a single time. Here the CDR3 reads CASSPRELADNEQFF. The CDR3 nucleotides are TGTGCCAGCTCACCACGGGAACTAGCGGACAATGAGCAGTTCTTC. The rearrangement joins TRBV18 to TRBJ2-1; 8 nucleotides align to TRBD2. This CDR3 contains 15 residues. Germline CDR1 KGHSH, CDR2 LQKENI. V was pared by 1 base and J by 5 bases, with 4 bases of the junction left unmatched.

CDR3 sequence reads: CASQGQGTDTQYF. The CDR3, as DNA: TGTGCCAGTCAAGGACAGGGCACAGATACGCAGTATTTT. This rearrangement joins TRBV19 to TRBJ2-3; TRBD1 matches at 7 bases. The V gene end was trimmed by 8 bases and the J gene end by 1 base; junction bases not matched to a gene: 3. CDR3 length: 13 amino acids. Looked up from germline, CDR1 is LNHDA and CDR2 is SQIVND (reference sequence).

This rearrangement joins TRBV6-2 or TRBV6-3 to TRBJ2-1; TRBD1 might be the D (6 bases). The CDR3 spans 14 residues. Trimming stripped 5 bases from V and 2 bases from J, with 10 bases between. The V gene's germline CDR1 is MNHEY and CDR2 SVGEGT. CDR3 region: CASSRGLTYNEQFF. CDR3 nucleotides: TGTGCCAGCAGTAGGGGGTTAACCTACAATGAGCAGTTCTTC.

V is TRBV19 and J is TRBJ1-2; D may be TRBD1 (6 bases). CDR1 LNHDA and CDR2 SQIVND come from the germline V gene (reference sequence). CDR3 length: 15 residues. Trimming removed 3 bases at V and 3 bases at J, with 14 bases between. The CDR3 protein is CASSISPGAHYGYTF. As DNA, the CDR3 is TGTGCCAGTAGTATCTCCCCAGGGGCCCACTATGGCTACACCTTC.

The chain's CDR3 is CASSLRQGGEAFF. DNA for the CDR3: TGTGCCAGCAGCCTTAGACAGGGCGGTGAAGCTTTCTTT. The chain employs TRBV2 and TRBJ1-1; 7 nucleotides match TRBD1. Germline V gene sequence: CDR1 SNHLY, CDR2 FYNNEI. The CDR3 runs to 13 residues. Germline trimming cut 6 bases from V and 7 bases from J; bases unmatched to any gene: 8.

CDR3: CASRGQGAGNSPLHF. The CDR3 bases are TGTGCCAGTAGGGGACAGGGGGCAGGCAATTCACCCCTCCACTTT. The rearrangement joins TRBV19 to TRBJ1-6; 12 bases map to TRBD1. Germline CDR1 and CDR2: LNHDA and SQIVND (reference sequence). V shed 6 bases, J shed 7 bases, and the junction held 4 bases outside the gene matches. The CDR3 totals 15 residues.

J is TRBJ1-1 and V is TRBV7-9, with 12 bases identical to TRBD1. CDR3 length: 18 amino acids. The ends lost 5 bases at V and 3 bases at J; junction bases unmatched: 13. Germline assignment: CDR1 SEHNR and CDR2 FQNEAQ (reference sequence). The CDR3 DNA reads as TGTGCCAGCAGCGCCGACCACCGGGACAGGGGGCGGGACACTGAAGCTTTCTTT. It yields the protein CASSADHRDRGRDTEAFF.

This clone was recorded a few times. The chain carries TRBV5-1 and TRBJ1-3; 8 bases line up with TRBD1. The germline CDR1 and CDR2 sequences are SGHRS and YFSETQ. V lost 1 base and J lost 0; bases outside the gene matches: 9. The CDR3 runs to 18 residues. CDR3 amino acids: CASSLFGQGTTSGNTIYF. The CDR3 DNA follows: TGCGCCAGCAGCTTGTTCGGACAGGGTACGACCTCTGGAAACACCATATATTTT.

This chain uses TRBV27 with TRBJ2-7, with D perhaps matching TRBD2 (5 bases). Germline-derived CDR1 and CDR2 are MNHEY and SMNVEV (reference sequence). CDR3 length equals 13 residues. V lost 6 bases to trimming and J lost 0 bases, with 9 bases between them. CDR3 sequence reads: CASSTGSSYEQYF. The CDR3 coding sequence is TGTGCCAGCAGCACGGGGAGCTCCTACGAGCAGTACTTC.

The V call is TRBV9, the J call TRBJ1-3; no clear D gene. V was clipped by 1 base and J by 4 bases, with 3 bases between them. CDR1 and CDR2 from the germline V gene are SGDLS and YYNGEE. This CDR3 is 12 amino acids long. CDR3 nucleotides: TGTGCCAGCAGCGTACCAGGAAACACCATATATTTT. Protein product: CASSVPGNTIYF.

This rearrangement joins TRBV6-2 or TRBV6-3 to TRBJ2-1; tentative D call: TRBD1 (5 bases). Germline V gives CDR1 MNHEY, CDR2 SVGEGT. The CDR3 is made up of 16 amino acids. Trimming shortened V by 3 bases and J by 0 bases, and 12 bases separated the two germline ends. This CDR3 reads CASSYSTGNSYNEQFF. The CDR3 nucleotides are TGTGCCAGCAGTTATTCCACAGGCAACTCCTACAATGAGCAGTTCTTC.

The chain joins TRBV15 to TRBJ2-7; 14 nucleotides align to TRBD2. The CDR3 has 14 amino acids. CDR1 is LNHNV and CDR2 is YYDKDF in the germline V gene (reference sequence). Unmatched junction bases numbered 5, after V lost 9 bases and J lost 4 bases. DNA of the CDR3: TGTGCCACGGGGACTAGCGGGAGTAGTTACGAGCAGTACTTC. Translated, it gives CATGTSGSSYEQYF.

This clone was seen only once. CDR3 nucleotides: TGTGCCAGCAGCTCCTCTTCAGGGGGCATGGGTGGCTACACCTTC. Translating it yields CASSSSSGGMGGYTF. The rearrangement joins TRBV5-4 to TRBJ1-2; 8 bases are a match to TRBD1. Losses at the gene ends were 3 bases for V and 7 bases for J; bases not matched to a gene: 11. This CDR3 spans 15 amino acids. Germline V gene sequence: CDR1 SGHNT, CDR2 YYREEE (reference sequence).

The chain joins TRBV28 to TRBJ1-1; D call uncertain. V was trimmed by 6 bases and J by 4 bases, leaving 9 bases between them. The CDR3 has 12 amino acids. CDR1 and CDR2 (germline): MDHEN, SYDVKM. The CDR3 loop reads CASSGVFTEAFF. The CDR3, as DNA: TGTGCCAGCAGCGGGGTTTTCACTGAAGCTTTCTTT.

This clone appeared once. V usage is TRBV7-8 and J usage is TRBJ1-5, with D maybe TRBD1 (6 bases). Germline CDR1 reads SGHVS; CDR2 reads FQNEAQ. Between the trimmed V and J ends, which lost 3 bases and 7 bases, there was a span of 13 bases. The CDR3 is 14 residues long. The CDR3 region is CASSFGGGRQPQHF. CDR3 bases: TGTGCCAGCAGCTTTGGGGGGGGCAGGCAGCCCCAGCATTTT.

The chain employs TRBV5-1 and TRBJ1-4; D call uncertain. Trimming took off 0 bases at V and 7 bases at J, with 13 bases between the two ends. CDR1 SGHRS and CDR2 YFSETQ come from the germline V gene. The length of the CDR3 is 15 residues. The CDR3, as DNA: TGCGCCAGCAGCTTGGTATCCACGATGAGTGAAAAACTGTTTTTT. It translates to CASSLVSTMSEKLFF.

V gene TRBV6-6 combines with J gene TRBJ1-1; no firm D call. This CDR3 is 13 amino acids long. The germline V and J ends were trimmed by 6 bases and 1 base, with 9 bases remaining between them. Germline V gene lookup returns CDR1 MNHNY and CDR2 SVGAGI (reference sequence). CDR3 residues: CASSLTENTEAFF. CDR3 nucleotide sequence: TGTGCCAGCAGCTTAACTGAGAACACTGAAGCTTTCTTT.

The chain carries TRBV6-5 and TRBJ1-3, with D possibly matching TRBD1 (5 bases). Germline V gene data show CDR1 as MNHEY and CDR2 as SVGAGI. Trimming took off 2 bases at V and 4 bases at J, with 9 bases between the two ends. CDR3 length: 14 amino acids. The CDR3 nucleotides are TGTGCCAGCAGTTACGGGGCGACCGGAAACACCATATATTTT. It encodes CASSYGATGNTIYF.

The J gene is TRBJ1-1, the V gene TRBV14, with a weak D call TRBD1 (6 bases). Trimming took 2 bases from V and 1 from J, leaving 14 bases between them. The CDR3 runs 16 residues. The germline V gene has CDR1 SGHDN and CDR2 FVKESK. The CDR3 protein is CASSQTTRQANTEAFF. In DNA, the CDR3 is TGTGCCAGCAGCCAAACTACGCGACAGGCGAACACTGAAGCTTTCTTT.

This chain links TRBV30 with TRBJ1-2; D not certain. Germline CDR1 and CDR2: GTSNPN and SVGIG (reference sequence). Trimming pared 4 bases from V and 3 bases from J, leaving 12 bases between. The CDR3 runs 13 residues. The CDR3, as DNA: TGTGCCTGGACGGTGAGGGCCCACTATGGCTACACCTTC. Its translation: CAWTVRAHYGYTF.

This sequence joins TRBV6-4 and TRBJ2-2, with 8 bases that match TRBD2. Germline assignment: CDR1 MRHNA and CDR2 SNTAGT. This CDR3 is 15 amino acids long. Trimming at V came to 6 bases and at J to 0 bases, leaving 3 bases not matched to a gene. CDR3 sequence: CASSVSGTNTGELFF. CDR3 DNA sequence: TGTGCCAGCAGCGTTAGCGGGACGAACACCGGGGAGCTGTTTTTT.

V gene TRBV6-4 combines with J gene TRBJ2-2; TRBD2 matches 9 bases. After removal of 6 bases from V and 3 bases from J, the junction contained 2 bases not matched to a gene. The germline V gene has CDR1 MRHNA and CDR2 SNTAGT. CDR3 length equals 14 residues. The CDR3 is CASRKREDTGELFF. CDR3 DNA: TGTGCCAGCAGGAAGCGGGAGGACACCGGGGAGCTGTTTTTT.

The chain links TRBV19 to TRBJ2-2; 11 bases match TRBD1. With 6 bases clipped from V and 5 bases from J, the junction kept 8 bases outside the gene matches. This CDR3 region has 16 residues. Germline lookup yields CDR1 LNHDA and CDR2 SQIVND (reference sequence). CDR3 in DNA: TGTGCCAGTAGCTCCTGGGACAGGGGGAGGACCGGGGAGCTGTTTTTT. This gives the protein CASSSWDRGRTGELFF.

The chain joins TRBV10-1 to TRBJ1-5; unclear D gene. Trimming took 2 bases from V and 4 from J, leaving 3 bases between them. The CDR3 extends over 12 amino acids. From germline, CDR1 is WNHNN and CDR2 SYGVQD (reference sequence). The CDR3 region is CASSEVNQPQHF. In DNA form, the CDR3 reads TGCGCCAGCAGTGAGGTAAATCAGCCCCAGCATTTT.

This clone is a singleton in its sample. The CDR3 DNA reads TGTGCCAGCAGCTTAGGACGGGTTAGTGGTGATACGCAGTATTTT. Residues: CASSLGRVSGDTQYF. This chain uses TRBV11-3 with TRBJ2-3; no firm D call. The CDR3 is 15 amino acids. Trimming took off 1 base at V and 6 bases at J, with 14 bases between the two ends. Germline V lookup: CDR1 SGHNT, CDR2 YENEEA. Full variable domain (remainder filled in from reference TRBV11-3 and TRBJ2-3): EAGVVQSPRYKIIEKKQPVAFWCNPISGHNTLYWYLQNLGQGPELLIRYENEEAVDDSQLPKDRFSAERLKGVDSTLKIQPAELGDSAVYLCASSLGRVSGDTQYFGPGTRLTVL.

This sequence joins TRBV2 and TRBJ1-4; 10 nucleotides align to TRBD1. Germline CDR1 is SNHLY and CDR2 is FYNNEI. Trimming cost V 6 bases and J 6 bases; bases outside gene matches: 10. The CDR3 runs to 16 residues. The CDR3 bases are TGTGCCAGCAGGTTCTCCAGGACAGGGGGTTATGAAAAACTGTTTTTT. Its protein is CASRFSRTGGYEKLFF. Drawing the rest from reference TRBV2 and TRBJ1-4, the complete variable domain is EPEVTQTPSHQVTQMGQEVILRCVPISNHLYFYWYRQILGQKVEFLVSFYNNEISEKSEIFDDQFSVERPDGSNFTLKIRSTKLEDSAMYFCASRFSRTGGYEKLFFGSGTQLSVL.